The rows below give T cell receptor beta chains drawn from one sample of a study of blood T cell repertoires in COVID-19. Produced via immunoSEQ multiplex PCR; TCRdb's table is partial and in-frame only. The sample comprises about 46,000 clones, roughly 88% of which are singletons, and 8% rests with the top ten. The sample consisted of peripheral blood. The receptors were sampled from a man between 45 and 60 years old with acute or convalescent COVID-19. CDR3s include the opening cysteine and the closing phenylalanine or tryptophan.

v_gene: TRBV25-1; j_gene: TRBJ1-4; CDR3aa: CASSQTGGVHEKLFF
v_gene: TRBV5-4; j_gene: TRBJ2-3; CDR3aa: CASSFGGADTQYF
v_gene: TRBV10-3; j_gene: TRBJ2-7; CDR3aa: CAITPGQDRYEQYF
v_gene: TRBV7-9; j_gene: TRBJ2-1; CDR3aa: CASSFTGSSYNEQFF
v_gene: TRBV14; j_gene: TRBJ1-2; CDR3aa: CASSQQTGAFDYGYTF
v_gene: TRBV11-2; j_gene: TRBJ2-1; CDR3aa: CASSGQRLIFDYNEQFF
v_gene: TRBV19; j_gene: TRBJ2-3; CDR3aa: CASSIGQSTDTQYF
v_gene: TRBV4-1; j_gene: TRBJ1-5; CDR3aa: CASSQDMPYSNQPQHF
v_gene: TRBV6-5; j_gene: TRBJ2-7; CDR3aa: CASTPGGNEQYF
v_gene: TRBV3-1/TRBV3-2; j_gene: TRBJ2-2; CDR3aa: CASRRRGTGELFF
v_gene: TRBV6-5; j_gene: TRBJ1-5; CDR3aa: CASRLTGNQPQHF
v_gene: TRBV2; j_gene: TRBJ2-1; CDR3aa: CASRGLAGGEQFF
v_gene: TRBV19; j_gene: TRBJ2-7; CDR3aa: CASSGRGGYEQYF
v_gene: TRBV12-3/TRBV12-4; j_gene: TRBJ2-7; CDR3aa: CASSRQTFYEQYF
v_gene: TRBV3-1/TRBV3-2; j_gene: TRBJ1-2; CDR3aa: CASSQAANQVYGYTF
v_gene: TRBV6-2/TRBV6-3; j_gene: TRBJ1-1; CDR3aa: CASSKGDRVPEAFF
v_gene: TRBV11-3; j_gene: TRBJ2-7; CDR3aa: CASSLGRGSDEQYF
v_gene: TRBV6-4; j_gene: TRBJ1-2; CDR3aa: CASSPGGGARGYTF
v_gene: TRBV6-5; j_gene: TRBJ1-1; CDR3aa: CASRVGQLNTEAFF
v_gene: TRBV12-3/TRBV12-4; j_gene: TRBJ1-1; CDR3aa: CASSSGTGNEAFF
v_gene: TRBV5-4; j_gene: TRBJ2-3; CDR3aa: CASSSTGGRDTQYF
v_gene: TRBV19; j_gene: TRBJ2-3; CDR3aa: CASSHNLGGSTQYF
v_gene: TRBV7-2; j_gene: TRBJ1-2; CDR3aa: CASKHGQHNYGYTF
v_gene: TRBV3-1/TRBV3-2; j_gene: TRBJ2-7; CDR3aa: CASSQDIRDKQYF
v_gene: TRBV7-2; j_gene: TRBJ1-1; CDR3aa: CASSLETGNTEAFF
v_gene: TRBV19; j_gene: TRBJ2-1; CDR3aa: CASSTRGAYNEQFF
v_gene: TRBV19; j_gene: TRBJ1-1; CDR3aa: CASSIEGTLNTEAFF
v_gene: TRBV5-1; j_gene: TRBJ1-2; CDR3aa: CASSWGLEGYLYGYTF
v_gene: TRBV7-2; j_gene: TRBJ1-1; CDR3aa: CASSLTGNTEAFF
v_gene: TRBV7-8; j_gene: TRBJ2-2; CDR3aa: CASSLYSGGQTGELFF
v_gene: TRBV5-8; j_gene: TRBJ2-3; CDR3aa: CASSLGLAGSEDTQYF
v_gene: TRBV5-1; j_gene: TRBJ2-2; CDR3aa: CASSDPTSGNTGELFF
v_gene: TRBV6-5; j_gene: TRBJ2-3; CDR3aa: CATSPSTDTQYF
v_gene: TRBV11-2; j_gene: TRBJ2-3; CDR3aa: CASSLGAGVCYF
v_gene: TRBV5-4; j_gene: TRBJ2-7; CDR3aa: CASSFPGGSNEQYF
v_gene: TRBV2; j_gene: TRBJ1-3; CDR3aa: CASSEIGQGGNTIYF
v_gene: TRBV10-3; j_gene: TRBJ2-3; CDR3aa: CAISVGLAATDTQYF
v_gene: TRBV27; j_gene: TRBJ2-3; CDR3aa: CASSAFRGTDTQYF
v_gene: TRBV3-1/TRBV3-2; j_gene: TRBJ1-1; CDR3aa: CASTGGSRMNEAFF
v_gene: TRBV28; j_gene: TRBJ1-1; CDR3aa: CASSVGAGNTEAFF
v_gene: TRBV28; j_gene: TRBJ2-5; CDR3aa: CASSTHETQYF
v_gene: TRBV3-1/TRBV3-2; j_gene: TRBJ1-2; CDR3aa: CASSQVGGSYTF
v_gene: TRBV19; j_gene: TRBJ2-7; CDR3aa: CASSRTVPSYEQYF
v_gene: TRBV28; j_gene: TRBJ1-2; CDR3aa: CASSSSGTGGLGGYTF